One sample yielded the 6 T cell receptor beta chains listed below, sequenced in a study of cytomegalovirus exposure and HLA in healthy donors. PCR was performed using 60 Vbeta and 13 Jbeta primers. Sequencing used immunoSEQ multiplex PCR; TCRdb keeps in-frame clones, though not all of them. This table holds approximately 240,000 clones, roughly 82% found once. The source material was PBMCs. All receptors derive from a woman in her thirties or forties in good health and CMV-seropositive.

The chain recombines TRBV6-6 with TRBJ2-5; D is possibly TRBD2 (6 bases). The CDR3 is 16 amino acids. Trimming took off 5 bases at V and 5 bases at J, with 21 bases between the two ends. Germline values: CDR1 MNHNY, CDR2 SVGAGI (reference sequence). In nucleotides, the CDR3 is TGTGCCAGCAGTCCACGAGCAACTAGCATTTCGGAGACCCAGTACTTC. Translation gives CASSPRATSISETQYF.

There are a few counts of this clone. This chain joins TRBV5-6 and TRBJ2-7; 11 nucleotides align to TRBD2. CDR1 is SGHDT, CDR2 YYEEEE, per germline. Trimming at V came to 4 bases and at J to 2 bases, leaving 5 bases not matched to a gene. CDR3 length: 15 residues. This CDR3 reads CASSQLAGGTYEQYF. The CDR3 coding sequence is TGTGCCAGCAGCCAGCTAGCGGGAGGAACCTACGAGCAGTACTTC.

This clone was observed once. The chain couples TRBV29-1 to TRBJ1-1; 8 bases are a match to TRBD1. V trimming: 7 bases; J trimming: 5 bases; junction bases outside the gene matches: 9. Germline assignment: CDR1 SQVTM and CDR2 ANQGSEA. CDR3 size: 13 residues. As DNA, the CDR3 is TGCAGCGCATACACAGGGGGAAAAACTGAAGCTTTCTTT. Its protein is CSAYTGGKTEAFF. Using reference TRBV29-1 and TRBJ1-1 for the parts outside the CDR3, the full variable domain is SAVISQKPSRDICQRGTSLTIQCQVDSQVTMMFWYRQQPGQSLTLIATANQGSEATYESGFVIDKFPISRPNLTFSTLTVSNMSPEDSSIYLCSAYTGGKTEAFFGQGTRLTVV.

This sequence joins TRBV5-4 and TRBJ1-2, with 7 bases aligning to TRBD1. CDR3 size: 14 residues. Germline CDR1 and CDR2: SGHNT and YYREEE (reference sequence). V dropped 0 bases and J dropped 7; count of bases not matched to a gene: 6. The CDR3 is CASSLEQGIRGYTF. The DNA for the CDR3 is TGTGCCAGCAGCTTGGAACAGGGGATTCGTGGCTACACCTTC.

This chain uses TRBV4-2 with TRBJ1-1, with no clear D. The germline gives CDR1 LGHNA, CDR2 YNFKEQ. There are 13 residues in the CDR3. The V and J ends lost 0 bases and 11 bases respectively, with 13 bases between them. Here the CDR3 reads CASSQDLGRRAFF. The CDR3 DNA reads TGTGCCAGCAGCCAAGATCTTGGAAGGAGGGCTTTCTTT.

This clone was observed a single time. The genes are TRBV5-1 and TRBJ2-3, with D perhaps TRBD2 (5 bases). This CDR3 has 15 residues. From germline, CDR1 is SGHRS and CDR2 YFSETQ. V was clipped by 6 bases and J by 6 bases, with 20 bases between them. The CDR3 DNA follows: TGCGCCAGCAAGCGGTCCGCCCCTATTATGGATACGCAGTATTTT. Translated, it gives CASKRSAPIMDTQYF.